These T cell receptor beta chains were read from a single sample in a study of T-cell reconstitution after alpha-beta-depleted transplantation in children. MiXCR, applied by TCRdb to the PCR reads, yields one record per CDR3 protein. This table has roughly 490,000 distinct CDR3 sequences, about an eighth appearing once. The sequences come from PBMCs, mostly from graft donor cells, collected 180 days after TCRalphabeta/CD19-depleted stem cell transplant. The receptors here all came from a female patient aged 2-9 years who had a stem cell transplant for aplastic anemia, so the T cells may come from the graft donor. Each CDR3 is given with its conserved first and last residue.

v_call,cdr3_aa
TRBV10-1,CASTATPGTPYGYTF
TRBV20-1,CKGARSGPNGYTF
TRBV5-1,CASSPGQVANTEAFF
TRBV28,CASSLSPTGGWGYTF
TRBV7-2,CASSLWTAGGETQYF
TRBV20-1,CSARSPSLAGNTEAFF
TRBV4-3,CASSQEGGKLSSYNEQFF
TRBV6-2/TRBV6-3,CASSYRGDPYEQYF
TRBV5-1,CASSAADFWTGSSGELFF
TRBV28,CASSFSGRPIYNEQFF
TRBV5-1,CASSRRRYQETQYF
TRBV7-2,CASSLAKPSGKTNTQYF
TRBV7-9,CASSLAQQGSTEAFF
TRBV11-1,CASSLVPSWHRLAGGLETQYF
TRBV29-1,CSGGEIAKNIQYF
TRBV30,CAWGQGWGEQYF
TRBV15,CATSRDRGWTTEAFF
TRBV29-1,CSVALGDIYNEQFF
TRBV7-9,CASIPDRGRESGELFF
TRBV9,CASSVALAGVNEQFF
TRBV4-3,CASSQGWGRETQYF
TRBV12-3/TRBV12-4,CASSPPSREGRYNEQFF
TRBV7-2,CASSLALWRATEAFF
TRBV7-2,CASSFDRTSNQPQHF
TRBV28,CASSYTTGAYEQYF
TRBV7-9,CASNHAGTGLIEAFF
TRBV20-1,CSAPNGYNEQFF
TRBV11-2,CASSLGPHGELFF
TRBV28,CASSFNPGDQPQHF
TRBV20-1,CSASQGQVGEQYF
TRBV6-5,CASSYWDREGETQYF
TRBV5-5,CASSFSGLPNEKLFF
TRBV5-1,CASSWGAGAEAFF
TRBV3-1,CASSPRATRRETQYF
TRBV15,CATSREGSPTDTQYF
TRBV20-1,CSATGQGRTDTQYF
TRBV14,CASSQVHTWANTGELFF
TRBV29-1,CSVARGRDYEQFF
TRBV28,CASMTRRASYNEQFF
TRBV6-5,CASSYSTGEGDGYTF
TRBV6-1,CASSGGSGTGELFF
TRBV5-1,CASSPQAGGGGTDTQYF
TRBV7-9,CASRDTGGPGEEQFF
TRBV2,CASRAGGTDTQYF
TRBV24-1,CATSESGGAYEQYF
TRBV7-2,CASSLVAGGNYGYTF
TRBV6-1,CASSRGQAGDTQYF
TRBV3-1,CASSQDRPGLAGDEQFF
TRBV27,CASSLLGLWYQPQHF
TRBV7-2,CASHRGPLAGPGEQYF
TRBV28,CASSLFILQGSSYEQYF
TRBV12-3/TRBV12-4,CASSPRQGASEQYF
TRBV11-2,CASSLDSGLNTGELFF
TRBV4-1,CASSRIGGLAGVGGRTDTQYF
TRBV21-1,CASSPQGENRSYNEQFF
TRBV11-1,CASSYRAGGPTDTQYF
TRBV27,CASSSFFEGNTEAFF